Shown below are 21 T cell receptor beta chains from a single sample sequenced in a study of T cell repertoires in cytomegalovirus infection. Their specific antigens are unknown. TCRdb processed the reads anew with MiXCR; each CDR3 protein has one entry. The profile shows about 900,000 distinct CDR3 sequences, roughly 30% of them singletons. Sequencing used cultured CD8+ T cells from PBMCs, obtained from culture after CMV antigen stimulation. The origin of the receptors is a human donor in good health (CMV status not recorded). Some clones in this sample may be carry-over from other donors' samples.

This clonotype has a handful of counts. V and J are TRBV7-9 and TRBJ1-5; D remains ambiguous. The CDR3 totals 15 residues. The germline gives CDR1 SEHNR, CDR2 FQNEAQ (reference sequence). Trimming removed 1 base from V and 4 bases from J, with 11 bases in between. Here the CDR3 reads CASSLEEAPNQPQHF. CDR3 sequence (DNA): TGTGCCAGCAGCTTAGAGGAGGCCCCTAATCAGCCCCAGCATTTT.

The CDR3 reads CASGLLDTGELFF. In nucleotides, the CDR3 is TGTGCCAGCGGCCTCCTTGACACCGGGGAGCTGTTTTTT. V is TRBV2 and J is TRBJ2-2; D is ambiguous. Deletions cut 8 bases from V and 3 bases from J, with 10 bases between. CDR3 size: 13 residues. Germline lookup yields CDR1 SNHLY and CDR2 FYNNEI.

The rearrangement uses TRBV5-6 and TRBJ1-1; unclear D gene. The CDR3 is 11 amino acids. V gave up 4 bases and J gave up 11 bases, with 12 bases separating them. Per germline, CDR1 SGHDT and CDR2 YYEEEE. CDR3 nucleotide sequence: TGTGCCAGCAGCGGGTTTGGAAACGCTTTCTTT. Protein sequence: CASSGFGNAFF.

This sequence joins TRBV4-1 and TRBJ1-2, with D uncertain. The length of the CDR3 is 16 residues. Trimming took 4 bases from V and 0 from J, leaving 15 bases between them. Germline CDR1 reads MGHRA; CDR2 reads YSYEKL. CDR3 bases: TGCGCCAGCAGCCGCCTAACAGCAAACTCTAACTATGGCTACACCTTC. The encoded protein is CASSRLTANSNYGYTF.

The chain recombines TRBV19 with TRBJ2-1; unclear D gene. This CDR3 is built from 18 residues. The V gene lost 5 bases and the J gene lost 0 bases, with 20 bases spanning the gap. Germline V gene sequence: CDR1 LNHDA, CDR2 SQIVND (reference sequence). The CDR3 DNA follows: TGTGCCAGTAGTGCCGAACTGCCACCGGTCCGCTCCTACAATGAGCAGTTCTTC. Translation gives CASSAELPPVRSYNEQFF.

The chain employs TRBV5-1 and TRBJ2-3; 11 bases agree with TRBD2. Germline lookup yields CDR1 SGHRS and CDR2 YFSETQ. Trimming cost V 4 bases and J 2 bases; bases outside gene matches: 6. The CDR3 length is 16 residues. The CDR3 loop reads CASSDSSGGTTDTQYF. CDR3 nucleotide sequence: TGCGCCAGCAGCGACTCTAGCGGGGGGACCACAGATACGCAGTATTTT.

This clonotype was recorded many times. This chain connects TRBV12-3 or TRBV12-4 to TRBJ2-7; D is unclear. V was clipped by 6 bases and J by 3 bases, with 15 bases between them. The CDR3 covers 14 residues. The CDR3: CASSPHRAHYEQYF. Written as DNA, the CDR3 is TGTGCCAGCAGCCCCCATAGGGCCCACTACGAGCAGTACTTC.

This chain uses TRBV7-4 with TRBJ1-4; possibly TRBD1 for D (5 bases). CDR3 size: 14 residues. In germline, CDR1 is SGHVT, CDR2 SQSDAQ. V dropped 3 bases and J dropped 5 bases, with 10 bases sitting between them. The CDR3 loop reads CASSFGQRNEKLFF. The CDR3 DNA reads TGTGCCAGCAGCTTCGGACAACGCAATGAAAAACTGTTTTTT.

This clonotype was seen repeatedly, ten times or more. The CDR3, as DNA: TGTGCCAGCAGCCCTCGGACGAGCTCCTACGAGCAGTACTTC. Translation gives CASSPRTSSYEQYF. The chain uses TRBV7-6 and TRBJ2-7; no definite D call. The germline V gene has CDR1 SGHVS and CDR2 FNYEAQ. This CDR3 region has 14 residues. Trimming stripped 5 bases from V and 0 bases from J, with 11 bases between.

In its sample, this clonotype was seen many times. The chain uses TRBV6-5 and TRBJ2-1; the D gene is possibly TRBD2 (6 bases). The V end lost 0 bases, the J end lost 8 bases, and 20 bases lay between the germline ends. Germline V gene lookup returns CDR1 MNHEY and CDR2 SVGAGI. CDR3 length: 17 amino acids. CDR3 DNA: TGTGCCAGCAGTTACTCGGAGGGAGTACGCGGGGTCGATGAGCAGTTCTTC. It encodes CASSYSEGVRGVDEQFF.

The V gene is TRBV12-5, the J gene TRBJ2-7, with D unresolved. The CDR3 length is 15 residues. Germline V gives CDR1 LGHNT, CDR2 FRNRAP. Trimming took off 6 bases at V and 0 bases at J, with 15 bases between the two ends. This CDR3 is CASGNISLTSYEQYF. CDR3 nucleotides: TGTGCTAGTGGAAATATCTCCCTCACCTCCTACGAGCAGTACTTC. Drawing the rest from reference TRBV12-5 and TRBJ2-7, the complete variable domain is DARVTQTPRHKVTEMGQEVTMRCQPILGHNTVFWYRQTMMQGLELLAYFRNRAPLDDSGMPKDRFSAEMPDATLATLKIQPSEPRDSAVYFCASGNISLTSYEQYFGPGTRLTVT.

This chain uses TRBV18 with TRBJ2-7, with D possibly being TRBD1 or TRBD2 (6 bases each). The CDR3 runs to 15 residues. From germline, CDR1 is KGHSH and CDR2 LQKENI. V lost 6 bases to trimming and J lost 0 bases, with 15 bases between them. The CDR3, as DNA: TGTGCCAGCTCCGCGGGAAGGGGGGCCTCCTACGAGCAGTACTTC. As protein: CASSAGRGASYEQYF.

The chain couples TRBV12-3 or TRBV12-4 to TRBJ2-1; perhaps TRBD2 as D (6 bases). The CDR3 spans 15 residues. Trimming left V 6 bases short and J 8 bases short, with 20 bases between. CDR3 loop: CASSSGTPRVHEQFF. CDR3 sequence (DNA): TGTGCCAGCAGCTCCGGGACTCCGAGGGTGCATGAGCAGTTCTTC.

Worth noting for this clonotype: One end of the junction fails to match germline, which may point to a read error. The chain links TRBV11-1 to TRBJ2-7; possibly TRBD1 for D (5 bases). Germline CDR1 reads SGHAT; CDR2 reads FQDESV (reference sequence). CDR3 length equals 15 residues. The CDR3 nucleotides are TGTGTCAGCAGCTCAATGAGTGGGGCCCCTCTGGATCCGTACTTC. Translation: CVSSSMSGAPLDPYF.

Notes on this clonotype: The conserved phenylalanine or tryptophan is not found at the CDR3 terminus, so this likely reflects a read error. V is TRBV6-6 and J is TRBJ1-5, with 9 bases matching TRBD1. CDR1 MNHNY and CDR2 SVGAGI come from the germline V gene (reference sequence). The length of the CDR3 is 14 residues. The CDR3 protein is CASAHTGGKQPQHS. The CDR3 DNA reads TGTGCCAGCGCCCATACAGGGGGCAAGCAGCCCCAGCATTCT.

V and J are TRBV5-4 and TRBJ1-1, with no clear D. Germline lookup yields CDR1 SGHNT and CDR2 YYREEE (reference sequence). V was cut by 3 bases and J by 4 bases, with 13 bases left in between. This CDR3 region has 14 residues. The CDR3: CASSSPSGVTEAFF. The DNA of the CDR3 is TGTGCCAGCAGCTCCCCCTCGGGTGTCACTGAAGCTTTCTTT. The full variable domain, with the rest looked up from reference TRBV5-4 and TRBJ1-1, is ETGVTQSPTHLIKTRGQQVTLRCSSQSGHNTVSWYQQALGQGPQFIFQYYREEENGRGNFPPRFSGLQFPNYSSELNVNALELDDSALYLCASSSPSGVTEAFFGQGTRLTVV.

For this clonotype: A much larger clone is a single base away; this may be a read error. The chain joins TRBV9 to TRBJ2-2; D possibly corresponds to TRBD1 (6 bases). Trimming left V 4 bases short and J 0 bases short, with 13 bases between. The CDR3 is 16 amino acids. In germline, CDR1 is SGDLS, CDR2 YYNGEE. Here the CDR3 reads CASSLYGTPNTGELFF. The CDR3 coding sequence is TGTGCCAGCAGCCTCTACGGGACACCGAACACCGGGGAGCTGTTTTTT.

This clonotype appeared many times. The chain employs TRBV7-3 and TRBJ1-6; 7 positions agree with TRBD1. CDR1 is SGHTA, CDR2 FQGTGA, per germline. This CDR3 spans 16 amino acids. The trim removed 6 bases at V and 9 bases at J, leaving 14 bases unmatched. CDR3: CASSSTGHIGGSPLHF. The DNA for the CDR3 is TGTGCCAGCAGTTCGACAGGGCATATAGGGGGTTCACCCCTCCACTTT.

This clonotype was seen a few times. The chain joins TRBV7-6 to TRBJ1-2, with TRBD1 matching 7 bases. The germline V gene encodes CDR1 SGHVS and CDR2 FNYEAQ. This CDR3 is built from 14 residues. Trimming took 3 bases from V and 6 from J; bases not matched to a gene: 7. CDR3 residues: CASSFTTGPDGYTF. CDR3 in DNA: TGTGCCAGCAGCTTTACGACAGGGCCAGATGGCTACACCTTC.

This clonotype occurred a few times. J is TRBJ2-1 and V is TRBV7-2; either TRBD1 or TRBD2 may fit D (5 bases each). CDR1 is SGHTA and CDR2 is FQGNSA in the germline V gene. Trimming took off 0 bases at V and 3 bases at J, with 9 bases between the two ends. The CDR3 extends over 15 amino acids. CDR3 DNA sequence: TGTGCCAGCAGCTTAGCGGGGACGGACTACAATGAGCAGTTCTTC. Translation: CASSLAGTDYNEQFF.

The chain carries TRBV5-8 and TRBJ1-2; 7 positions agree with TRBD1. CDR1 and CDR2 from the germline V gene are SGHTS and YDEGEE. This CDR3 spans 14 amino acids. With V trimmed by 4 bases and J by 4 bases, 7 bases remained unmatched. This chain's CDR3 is CASSIGQDLYGYTF. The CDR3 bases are TGTGCCAGCAGCATCGGACAGGACCTCTATGGCTACACCTTC.